Listed below are T cell receptor beta chains from one sample, sequenced in a study of blood T cell repertoires in COVID-19. Sequencing was performed with immunoSEQ multiplex PCR; in TCRdb, only in-frame clones are kept and a portion is missing. Found here are 100,000 or so clones, 81% of them singletons; the top ten hold over 35%. Source material: peripheral blood. All receptors derive from a man of 80 years or more with acute or convalescent COVID-19. Each CDR3 is given with its conserved first and last residue. Each record gives: V gene, J gene, clone size, CDR3 length, D gene, CDR3 DNA, CDR3 protein. D genes are given only for firm matches. The size of a clone is reported for some rows only, either as once, few or many, or as a class for expanded clones.

TRBV2	TRBJ2-1	NA	14	NA	TGTGCCAGCACCCCCGGGGCAGGGGCAAATGAGCAGTTCTTC	CASTPGAGANEQFF
TRBV7-6	TRBJ1-1	few	15	NA	TGTGCCAGCAGCTTATCCCCATACATGAACACTGAAGCTTTCTTT	CASSLSPYMNTEAFF
TRBV4-1	TRBJ1-1	NA	13	NA	TGCGCCAGCAGCCGCCCAGGGGTCACTGAAGCTTTCTTT	CASSRPGVTEAFF
TRBV30	TRBJ1-5	NA	14	NA	TGTGCCTGCGGGGTCCGAAGGGGCAATCAGCCCCAGCATTTT	CACGVRRGNQPQHF
TRBV7-2	TRBJ2-2	NA	14	TRBD2	TGTGCCAGCAGCTTTGGCGGGAGTACCGGGGAGCTGTTTTTT	CASSFGGSTGELFF
TRBV12-5	TRBJ2-2	NA	16	TRBD1	TGTGCTAGTGGTTTGGTACTAGGACAGGCCACCGGGGAGCTGTTTTTT	CASGLVLGQATGELFF
TRBV10-3	TRBJ2-2	NA	15	TRBD1	TGTGCCATCAGTGACAGGGGGCGAACGGCCGGGGAGCTGTTTTTT	CAISDRGRTAGELFF
TRBV10-3	TRBJ2-3	NA	15	TRBD2	TGTGCCATCAGTGATTCGGGACTAGCGACAGATACGCAGTATTTT	CAISDSGLATDTQYF
TRBV7-9	TRBJ2-3	NA	12	NA	TGTGCCAGCAGCCCTCCGTTTGATACGCAGTATTTT	CASSPPFDTQYF
TRBV18	TRBJ2-6	NA	15	NA	TGTGCCAGCTCACCAACGGGGAGTGGGGCCAACGTCCTGACTTTC	CASSPTGSGANVLTF
TRBV18	TRBJ2-4	NA	17	NA	TGTGCCAGCTCACCTCAAGCCTCAACAGTAGCCAAAAACATTCAGTACTTC	CASSPQASTVAKNIQYF